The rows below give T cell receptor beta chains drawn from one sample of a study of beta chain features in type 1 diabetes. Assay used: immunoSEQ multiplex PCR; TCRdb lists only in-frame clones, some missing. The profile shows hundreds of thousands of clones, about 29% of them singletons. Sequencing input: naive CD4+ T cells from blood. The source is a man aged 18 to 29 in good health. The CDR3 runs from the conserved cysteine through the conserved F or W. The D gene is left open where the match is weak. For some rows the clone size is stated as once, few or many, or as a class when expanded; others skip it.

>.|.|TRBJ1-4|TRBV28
CASSLVPEKLFF
TGTGCCAGCAGTTTGGTGCCTGAAAAACTGTTTTTT
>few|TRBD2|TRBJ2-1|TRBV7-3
CASSSLAGTIYNEQFF
TGTGCCAGCAGCTCGTTAGCGGGAACGATCTACAATGAGCAGTTCTTC
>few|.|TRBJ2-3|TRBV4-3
CASSQEPLGRYLKQYF
TGCGCCAGCAGCCAAGAGCCACTCGGACGCTACCTGAAGCAGTATTTT
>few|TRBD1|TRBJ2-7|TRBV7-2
CASSPRDRVYEQYF
TGTGCCAGCAGCCCCCGGGACAGGGTCTACGAGCAGTACTTC
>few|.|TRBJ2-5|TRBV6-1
CASSERETQYF
TGTGCCAGCAGTGAACGGGAGACCCAGTACTTC
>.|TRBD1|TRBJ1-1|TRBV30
CAWSTRDRGGGTEAFF
TGTGCCTGGAGTACCCGGGACAGGGGTGGCGGCACTGAAGCTTTCTTT
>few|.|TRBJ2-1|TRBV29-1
CSGRTYNEQFF
TGCAGCGGTCGGACATACAATGAGCAGTTCTTC
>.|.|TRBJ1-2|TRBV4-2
CASSQGSGTYGYTF
TGTGCCAGCAGCCAGGGGTCAGGGACCTATGGCTACACCTTC
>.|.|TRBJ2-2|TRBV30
CAWSVRGVNTGELFF
TGTGCCTGGAGTGTACGGGGAGTGAACACCGGGGAGCTGTTTTTT
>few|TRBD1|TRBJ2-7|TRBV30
CAWSRDRGQTYEQYF
TGTGCCTGGAGTCGAGACAGGGGGCAAACCTACGAGCAGTACTTC
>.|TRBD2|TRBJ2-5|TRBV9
CASSVAGGETQYF
TGTGCCAGCAGCGTAGCGGGAGGTGAGACCCAGTACTTC
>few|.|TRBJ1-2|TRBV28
CATSTGSERYTF
TGTGCCACCTCGACAGGATCTGAGCGCTACACCTTC
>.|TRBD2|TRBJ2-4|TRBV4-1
CASSQDGGASGKNIQYF
TGCGCCAGCAGCCAAGATGGCGGCGCTAGCGGTAAAAACATTCAGTACTTC
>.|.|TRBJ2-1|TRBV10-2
CASSESYNEQFF
TGCGCCAGCAGTGAATCCTACAATGAGCAGTTCTTC
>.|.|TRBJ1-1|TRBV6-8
CASPQGGNTEAFF
TGTGCCAGCCCGCAGGGAGGGAACACTGAAGCTTTCTTT
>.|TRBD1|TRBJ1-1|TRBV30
CAWSHTTGRTEAFF
TGTGCCTGGAGCCATACGACAGGGCGAACTGAAGCTTTCTTT
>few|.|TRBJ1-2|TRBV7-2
CASSPDRNYGYTF
TGTGCCAGCAGCCCAGACAGGAACTATGGCTACACCTTC
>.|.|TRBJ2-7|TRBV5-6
CASSFRGPYEQYF
TGTGCCAGCAGCTTCAGGGGACCCTACGAGCAGTACTTC
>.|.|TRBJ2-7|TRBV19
CASRSGTDHEQYF
TGTGCCAGTAGGAGTGGGACGGACCACGAGCAGTACTTC
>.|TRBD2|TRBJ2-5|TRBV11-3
CASSLEAGDWETQYF
TGTGCCAGCAGCCTCGAAGCGGGAGACTGGGAGACCCAGTACTTC
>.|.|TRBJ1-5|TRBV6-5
CASSRLGQPQHF
TGTGCCAGCAGCCGCCTCGGACAGCCCCAGCATTTT
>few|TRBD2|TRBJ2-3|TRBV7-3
CASSLAGGPITDTQYF
TGTGCCAGCAGCTTAGCGGGAGGGCCAATCACAGATACGCAGTATTTT
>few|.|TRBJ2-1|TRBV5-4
CASSLGGNMGNEQFF
TGTGCCAGCAGCTTGGGAGGGAACATGGGCAATGAGCAGTTCTTC
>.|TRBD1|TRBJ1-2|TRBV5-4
CASSLAAGQANYGYTF
TGTGCCAGCAGCTTGGCAGCTGGACAGGCGAACTATGGCTACACCTTC
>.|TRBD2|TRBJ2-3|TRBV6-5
CASPMGLSSTDTQYF
TGTGCCAGCCCTATGGGACTATCGAGCACAGATACGCAGTATTTT
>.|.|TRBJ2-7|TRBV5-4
CASSFLGPYEQYF
TGTGCCAGCAGCTTCCTAGGGCCCTACGAGCAGTACTTC
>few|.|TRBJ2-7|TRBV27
CASSGGGLKYEQYF
TGTGCCAGCAGTGGTGGAGGGTTGAAGTACGAGCAGTACTTC